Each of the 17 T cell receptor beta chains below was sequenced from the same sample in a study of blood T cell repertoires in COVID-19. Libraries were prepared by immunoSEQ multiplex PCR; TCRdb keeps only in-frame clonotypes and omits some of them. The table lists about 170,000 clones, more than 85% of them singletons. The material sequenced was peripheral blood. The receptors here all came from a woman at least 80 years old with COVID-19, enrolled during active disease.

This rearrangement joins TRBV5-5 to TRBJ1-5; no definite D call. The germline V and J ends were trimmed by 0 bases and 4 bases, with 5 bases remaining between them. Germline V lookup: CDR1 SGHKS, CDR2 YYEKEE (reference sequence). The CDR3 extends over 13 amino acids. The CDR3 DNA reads TGTGCCAGCAGCTTGGTCCGTAATCAGCCCCAGCATTTT. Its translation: CASSLVRNQPQHF.

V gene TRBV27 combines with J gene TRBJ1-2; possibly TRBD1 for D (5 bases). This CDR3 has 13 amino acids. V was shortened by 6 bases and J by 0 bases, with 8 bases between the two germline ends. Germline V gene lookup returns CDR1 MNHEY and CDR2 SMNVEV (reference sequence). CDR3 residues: CASSEGANYGYTF. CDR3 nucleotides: TGTGCCAGCAGCGAAGGGGCTAACTATGGCTACACCTTC.

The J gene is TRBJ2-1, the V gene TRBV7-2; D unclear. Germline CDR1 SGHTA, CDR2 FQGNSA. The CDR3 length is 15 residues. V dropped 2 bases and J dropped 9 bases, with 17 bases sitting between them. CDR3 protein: CASSLNSGRRSEQFF. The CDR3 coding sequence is TGTGCCAGCAGCTTAAACTCAGGCCGGCGAAGTGAGCAGTTCTTC.

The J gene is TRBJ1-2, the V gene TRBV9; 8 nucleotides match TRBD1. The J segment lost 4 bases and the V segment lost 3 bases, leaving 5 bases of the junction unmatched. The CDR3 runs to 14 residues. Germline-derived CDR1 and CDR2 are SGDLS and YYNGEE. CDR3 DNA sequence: TGTGCCAGCAGCGCAGGACAGGGCGGCTATGGCTACACCTTC. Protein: CASSAGQGGYGYTF.

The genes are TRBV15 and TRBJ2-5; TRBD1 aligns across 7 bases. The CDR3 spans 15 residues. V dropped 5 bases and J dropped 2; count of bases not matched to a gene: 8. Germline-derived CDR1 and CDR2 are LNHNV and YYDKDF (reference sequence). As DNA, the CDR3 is TGTGCCACCAGCCTCAACTTGGGACAGCAAGAGACCCAGTACTTC. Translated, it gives CATSLNLGQQETQYF.

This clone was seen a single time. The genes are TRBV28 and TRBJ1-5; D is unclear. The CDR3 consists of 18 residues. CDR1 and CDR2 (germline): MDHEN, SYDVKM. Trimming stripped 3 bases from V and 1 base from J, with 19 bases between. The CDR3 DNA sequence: TGTGCCAGCAGTTTTACTAGTGGCCCCTTTGGGAGCAATCAGCCCCAGCATTTT. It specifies CASSFTSGPFGSNQPQHF.

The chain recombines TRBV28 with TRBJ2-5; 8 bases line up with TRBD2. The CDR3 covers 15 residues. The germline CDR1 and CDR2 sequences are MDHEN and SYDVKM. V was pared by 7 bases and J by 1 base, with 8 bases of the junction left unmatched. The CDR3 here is CASTRGGRPQETQYF. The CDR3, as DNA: TGTGCCAGCACCCGGGGCGGGAGGCCCCAAGAGACCCAGTACTTC.

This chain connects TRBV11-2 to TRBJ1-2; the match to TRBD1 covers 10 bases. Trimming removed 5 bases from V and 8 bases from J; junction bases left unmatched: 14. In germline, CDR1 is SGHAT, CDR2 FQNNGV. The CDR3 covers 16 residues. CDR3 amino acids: CASSPSGTGDGTGYTF. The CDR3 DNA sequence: TGTGCCAGCAGCCCTTCCGGGACAGGGGACGGTACAGGCTACACCTTC. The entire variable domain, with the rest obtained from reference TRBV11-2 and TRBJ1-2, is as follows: EAGVAQSPRYKIIEKRQSVAFWCNPISGHATLYWYQQILGQGPKLLIQFQNNGVVDDSQLPKDRFSAERLKGVDSTLKIQPAKLEDSAVYLCASSPSGTGDGTGYTFGSGTRLTVV.

The CDR3 protein is CASSLDRSTEAFF. CDR3 in DNA: TGTGCCAGCAGCTTAGACAGGTCCACTGAAGCTTTCTTT. V and J are TRBV7-8 and TRBJ1-1; D may be TRBD1 (5 bases). This CDR3 is built from 13 residues. Trimming removed 1 base at V and 4 bases at J, with 7 bases between. CDR1 is SGHVS and CDR2 is FQNEAQ in the germline V gene.

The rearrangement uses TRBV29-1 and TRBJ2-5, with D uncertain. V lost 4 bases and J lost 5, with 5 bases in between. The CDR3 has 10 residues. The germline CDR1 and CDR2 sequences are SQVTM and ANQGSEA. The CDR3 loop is CSVGLETQYF. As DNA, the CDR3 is TGCAGCGTTGGTCTCGAGACCCAGTACTTC. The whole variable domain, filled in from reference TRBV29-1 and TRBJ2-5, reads SAVISQKPSRDICQRGTSLTIQCQVDSQVTMMFWYRQQPGQSLTLIATANQGSEATYESGFVIDKFPISRPNLTFSTLTVSNMSPEDSSIYLCSVGLETQYFGPGTRLLVL.

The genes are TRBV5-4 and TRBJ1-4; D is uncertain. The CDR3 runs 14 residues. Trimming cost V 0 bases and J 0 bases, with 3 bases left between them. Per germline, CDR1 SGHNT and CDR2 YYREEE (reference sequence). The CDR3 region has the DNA TGTGCCAGCAGCTTGGCTGCAACTAATGAAAAACTGTTTTTT. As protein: CASSLAATNEKLFF.

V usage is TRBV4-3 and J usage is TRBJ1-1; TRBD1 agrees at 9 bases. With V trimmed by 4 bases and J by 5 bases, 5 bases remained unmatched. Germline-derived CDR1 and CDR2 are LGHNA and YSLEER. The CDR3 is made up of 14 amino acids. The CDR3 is CASSLRQGVTEAFF. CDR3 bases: TGCGCCAGCAGCCTTAGACAGGGGGTAACTGAAGCTTTCTTT.

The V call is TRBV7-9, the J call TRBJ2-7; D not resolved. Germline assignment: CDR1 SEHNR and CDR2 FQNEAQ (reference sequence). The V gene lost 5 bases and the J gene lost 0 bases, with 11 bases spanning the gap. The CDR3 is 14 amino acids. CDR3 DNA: TGTGCCAGCAGCGATACAATAAGCTCCTACGAGCAGTACTTC. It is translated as CASSDTISSYEQYF.

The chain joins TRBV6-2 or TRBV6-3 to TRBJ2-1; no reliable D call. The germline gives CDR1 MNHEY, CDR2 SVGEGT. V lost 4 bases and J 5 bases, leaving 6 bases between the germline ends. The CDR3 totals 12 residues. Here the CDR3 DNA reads TGTGCCAGCAGTTCCCTAGACAATGAGCAGTTCTTC. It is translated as CASSSLDNEQFF.

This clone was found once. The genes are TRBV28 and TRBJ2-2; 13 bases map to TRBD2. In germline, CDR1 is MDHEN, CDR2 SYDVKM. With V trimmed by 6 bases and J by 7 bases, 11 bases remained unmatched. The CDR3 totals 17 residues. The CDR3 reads CASRGIGLAGDNGELFF. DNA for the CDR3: TGTGCCAGCAGGGGAATCGGACTAGCGGGAGATAACGGGGAGCTGTTTTTT.

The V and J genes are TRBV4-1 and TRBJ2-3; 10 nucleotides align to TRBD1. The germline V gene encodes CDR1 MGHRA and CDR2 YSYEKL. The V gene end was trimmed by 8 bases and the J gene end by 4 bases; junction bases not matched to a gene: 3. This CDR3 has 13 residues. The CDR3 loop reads CASGTGESDTQYF. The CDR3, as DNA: TGCGCCAGCGGGACAGGGGAATCAGATACGCAGTATTTT.

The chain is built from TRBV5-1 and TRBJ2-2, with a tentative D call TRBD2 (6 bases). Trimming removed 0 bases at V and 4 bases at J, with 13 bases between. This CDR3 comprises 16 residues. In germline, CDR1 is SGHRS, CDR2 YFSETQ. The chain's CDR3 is CASSLDSGVGTGELFF. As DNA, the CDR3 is TGCGCCAGCAGCTTGGATTCGGGGGTTGGCACCGGGGAGCTGTTTTTT.